This TCR beta chain was obtained from a study of shared clonotypes between healthy human individuals. General study results and limits: Having only a few donors restricted how much genetic and exposure-history diversity was captured. Sorted-subset sequencing was shown by rarefaction to be incomplete despite large depth.

CDR1 and CDR2 from the germline V gene are PRHDT and FYEKMQ (reference sequence). The CDR3 is 15 amino acids. V was pared by 0 bases and J by 7 bases, with 15 bases between. The naive CD8 subset, CD45RO-negative cells positively selected for CCR7, excluded terminally differentiated effector memory CD45RA+ cells. About this clone itself: Its antigen is unknown.

The protocol was immunoSEQ multiplex PCR, while the TCRdb copy is restricted to in-frame clones and leaves out a portion. The sample holds about 1.9 million clones, 80% to 95% seen once. Sequencing was performed on naive CD8+ T cells from PBMCs. This receptor was identified in a man between 18 and 35 years old in good health. Some clones in this sample may be carry-over from other donors' samples. The J gene is TRBJ1-2, the V gene TRBV13; no clear D gene. The CDR3 here is CASSLGSWIHLGYTF. The CDR3 DNA reads as TGTGCCAGCAGCTTAGGTTCCTGGATTCACCTTGGCTACACCTTC.